Detailed here is one T cell receptor beta chain. Its antigen remains unidentified. The protocol was immunoSEQ multiplex PCR, while the TCRdb copy is restricted to in-frame clones and leaves out a portion. The data show tens of thousands of clones, around 79% seen once. Lung cancer patients with chemo-refractory metastatic non-small-cell disease were given focal radiation plus CTLA-4 blockade with ipilimumab. The data were obtained in a study of radiotherapy plus CTLA-4 blockade in lung cancer. Background on the study: 15% to 20% of enrolled patients responded objectively, and 31% had disease control.

Study results and limitations: Alongside interferon-beta, early blood T cell clone dynamics were reportedly the best predictor of response.

The germline V gene has CDR1 SGHNT and CDR2 YYREEE (reference sequence). The CDR3 is made up of 18 amino acids. Losses at the gene ends were 4 bases for V and 4 bases for J; bases not matched to a gene: 16. The sequence came from a human donor with non-small cell lung cancer who had a complete response to radiotherapy plus ipilimumab. Sequences were derived from peripheral blood, sampled from a patient treated with radiotherapy plus ipilimumab. The chain recombines TRBV5-4 with TRBJ2-7; 11 bases agree with TRBD1. CDR3 protein: CASSASGQGARVRYEQYV. CDR3 nucleotide sequence: TGTGCCAGCAGCGCATCTGGACAGGGGGCGCGAGTTAGATACGAGCAGTACGTC.